A selection of T cell receptor beta chains follows, all from one sample in a study of blood T cell repertoires in COVID-19. The table came from immunoSEQ multiplex PCR; TCRdb's copy has only in-frame clones and leaves some out. The table shows 320,000 or so clones, with about 90% occurring only once. The sequenced sample was PBMCs or T cells enriched from blood (not recorded which). The receptors originated from a woman in her 30s who had recovered from COVID-19. CDR3s leave out the opening cysteine and the closing phenylalanine or tryptophan.

j_gene | v_gene | CDR3aa
TRBJ1-3 | TRBV18 | ASSPQGLAGNTIY
TRBJ2-3 | TRBV2 | ASKFQGTSDTQY
TRBJ1-6 | TRBV4-3 | ASSQDGAGVNSPLH
TRBJ2-1 | TRBV20-1 | SANRGEQF
TRBJ1-5 | TRBV28 | ASRVGTENQPQH
TRBJ1-1 | TRBV4-3 | ASSQDGDRWGTEAF
TRBJ1-5 | TRBV4-3 | ASSQDWTGRNQPQH
TRBJ1-1 | TRBV28 | ASSEITGDDTEAF
TRBJ1-2 | TRBV7-9 | ASSSPTGTGYGYT
TRBJ2-7 | TRBV5-1 | ASSLASGGAEQY
TRBJ1-4 | TRBV27 | ASSLIGDSNEKLF
TRBJ1-1 | TRBV29-1 | GMRKNTEAF
TRBJ2-5 | TRBV12-2 | ASRLAELAGGLAVETQY
TRBJ2-7 | TRBV3-1/TRBV3-2 | ASSQDPGMGSYEQY
TRBJ2-5 | TRBV6-6 | ASSILRGSQETQY
TRBJ2-3 | TRBV6-4 | ASSLTSGGSGVPDTQY
TRBJ1-1 | TRBV5-1 | ASSFFHTFATEAF
TRBJ2-5 | TRBV19 | ASTWDRRRETQY
TRBJ1-1 | TRBV19 | ASGPGQGGTEAF
TRBJ2-3 | TRBV19 | ASSIGIGGGGTDTQY
TRBJ1-3 | TRBV9 | ASSPQGNSGNTIY
TRBJ2-5 | TRBV7-2 | ASSLIGGGAWETQY